This T cell receptor (beta chain) was sequenced during a study of blood T cells in healthy people across ages. Notes on the study in general: Observed TCR beta diversity per million T cells went down as age went up. This fall followed a roughly linear course with age. Among long-lived donors, naive CD4+ cells were more numerous and diversity higher than in aged donors. Any changes in expanded clonotypes were possibly confounded, as donor CMV status remained unknown.

Next came a second PCR, run for about 6 to 12 cycles, which used a sample-barcoded 5' primer along with a J-beta primer mix. TCRdb independently ran MiXCR on the 5' RACE reads; one entry per CDR3 protein. The sample carries about 1.6 million distinct CDR3 sequences, about 35% recorded once. Per-sample PBMC isolation yielded at least 6 million cells. Worth noting for this clonotype: The antigen is not known.

CDR1 is MNHNY and CDR2 is SVGAGI in the germline V gene (reference sequence). This CDR3 is 16 amino acids long. V shed 11 bases and J shed 1 base, with 21 bases lying between them. Sequences were obtained from blood. This chain uses TRBV6-6 with TRBJ1-5; tentative D call: TRBD1 (5 bases). This TCR came from a woman younger than 45 in good health. CDR3 in amino acids: CAAGGGSTGSNQPQHF. Here the CDR3 DNA reads TGTGCCGCTGGGGGGGGATCTACGGGCAGCAATCAGCCCCAGCATTTT.